These 12 T cell receptor beta chains were all obtained from the same sample, sequenced in a study of response to subunit inactivated influenza vaccine. One entry per CDR3 protein results from TCRdb running MiXCR on the RT-PCR reads. Among fewer than 600,000 distinct CDR3 sequences, approximately 7.8% were seen once, and the ten largest hold around 12%. Here the sequenced sample was PBMCs from blood, taken 23 to 25 months after vaccination. The receptors here all came from a man aged 45 to 75 who received an inactivated influenza vaccine.

This clonotype was detected a few times. The J gene is TRBJ2-1, the V gene TRBV4-3; D is perhaps TRBD2 (7 bases). The CDR3 is made up of 17 amino acids. Germline CDR1 LGHNA, CDR2 YSLEER. The ends were cut back, 0 bases at V and 6 bases at J, with 18 bases in the middle. CDR3 sequence: CASSQDIPPRGRNEQFF. DNA for the CDR3: TGCGCCAGCAGCCAAGATATCCCACCGCGGGGGCGCAATGAGCAGTTCTTC.

The genes are TRBV5-8 and TRBJ2-3, with D perhaps assigned TRBD1 or TRBD2 (5 bases each). Trimming shortened V by 2 bases and J by 2 bases, and 15 bases separated the two germline ends. The CDR3 spans 16 residues. CDR1 SGHTS and CDR2 YDEGEE come from the germline V gene. CDR3 sequence: CASSFGASRSTDTQYF. CDR3 in DNA: TGTGCCAGCAGCTTCGGGGCTAGCCGATCCACAGATACGCAGTATTTT. Full variable domain (rest looked up from reference TRBV5-8 and TRBJ2-3): EAGVTQSPTHLIKTRGQQATLRCSPISGHTSVYWYQQALGLGLQFLLWYDEGEERNRGNFPPRFSGRQFPNYSSELNVNALELEDSALYLCASSFGASRSTDTQYFGPGTRLTVL.

In its sample, this clonotype was seen a few times. The chain joins TRBV29-1 to TRBJ2-7; TRBD1 is a possible D gene (6 bases). Looked up from germline, CDR1 is SQVTM and CDR2 is ANQGSEA. V shed 6 bases and J shed 6 bases, with 15 bases lying between them. This CDR3 has 12 amino acids. The chain's CDR3 is CSVRTQGTEQYF. The CDR3 coding sequence is TGCAGCGTAAGAACCCAGGGGACCGAGCAGTACTTC.

The CDR3 protein is CATSRDSNTGELFF. The CDR3 DNA is TGTGCCACCAGCAGAGATAGCAACACCGGGGAGCTGTTTTTT. This chain joins TRBV15 and TRBJ2-2; D is ambiguous. The CDR3 has 14 amino acids. V was clipped by 0 bases and J by 2 bases, with 4 bases between them. The germline V gene encodes CDR1 LNHNV and CDR2 YYDKDF (reference sequence).

This clonotype was picked up many times. V gene TRBV12-3 or TRBV12-4 combines with J gene TRBJ2-3, with D possibly being TRBD1 or TRBD2 (5 bases each). The V and J ends lost 5 bases and 1 base respectively, with 16 bases between them. The length of the CDR3 is 16 residues. CDR3 nucleotide sequence: TGTGCCAGCAGTGGTACGGGGCTCCCCGGCACAGATACGCAGTATTTT. Translation gives CASSGTGLPGTDTQYF.

This clonotype has ten or more counts. Written as DNA, the CDR3 is TGCAGTGCTAGAGCCTGGGGGGGCGCCGGTTACGAGCAGTACTTC. Encoded protein: CSARAWGGAGYEQYF. The rearrangement uses TRBV20-1 and TRBJ2-7; D possibly corresponds to TRBD2 (7 bases). The CDR3 totals 15 residues. CDR1 is DFQATT, CDR2 SNEGSKA, per germline (reference sequence). Trimming left V 1 base short and J 4 bases short, with 17 bases between.

This clonotype was seen at least ten times. V usage is TRBV12-3 or TRBV12-4 and J usage is TRBJ1-5; D ambiguous. V lost 6 bases to trimming and J lost 4 bases, with 10 bases between them. This CDR3 is built from 13 residues. Here the CDR3 DNA reads TGTGCCAGCAGCTTCTCGTCTAATCAGCCCCAGCATTTT. Amino acid sequence: CASSFSSNQPQHF.

V and J are TRBV6-5 and TRBJ2-7, with a possible D match to TRBD1 (5 bases). This CDR3 has 14 amino acids. V lost 0 bases and J lost 1, with 7 bases in between. Germline V CDR1 and CDR2: MNHEY, SVGAGI. The CDR3 here is CASSYSDSSYEQYF. The CDR3 DNA reads TGTGCCAGCAGTTACTCTGACAGTTCCTACGAGCAGTACTTC.

The V and J genes are TRBV9 and TRBJ1-2; D is ambiguous. The germline gives CDR1 SGDLS, CDR2 YYNGEE. CDR3 length: 11 residues. V dropped 3 bases and J dropped 4 bases, with 4 bases sitting between them. CDR3 sequence reads: CASSGIYGYTF. The CDR3 DNA follows: TGTGCCAGCAGCGGCATCTATGGCTACACCTTC.

This clonotype is a singleton in its sample. This sequence joins TRBV4-1 and TRBJ2-1; TRBD1 aligns across 7 bases. Germline V gene data show CDR1 as MGHRA and CDR2 as YSYEKL. CDR3 length: 16 amino acids. J gave up 0 bases and V 2 bases, and 4 bases lay outside the gene matches. CDR3 in DNA: TGCGCCAGCAGCCAACGGGGACAGAGCTCCTACAATGAGCAGTTCTTC. Protein product: CASSQRGQSSYNEQFF.

The table lists this clonotype with a few counts. The V and J genes are TRBV20-1 and TRBJ2-7, with TRBD1 identical over 12 bases. The CDR3 spans 13 residues. The V segment lost 6 bases and the J segment 4 bases; nucleotides outside the gene matches: 4. Germline-derived CDR1 and CDR2 are DFQATT and SNEGSKA (reference sequence). This CDR3 is CSAPGQGAYEQYF. The CDR3, as DNA: TGCAGTGCGCCGGGACAGGGGGCGTACGAGCAGTACTTC.

This clonotype was seen a few times. V is TRBV7-2 and J is TRBJ1-2; perhaps TRBD1 as D (6 bases). Germline assignment: CDR1 SGHTA and CDR2 FQGNSA. The CDR3 extends over 13 amino acids. V lost 3 bases and J lost 3, with 8 bases in between. CDR3 amino acids: CASSFRGHYGYTF. CDR3 DNA sequence: TGTGCCAGCAGCTTCAGGGGACACTATGGCTACACCTTC.